This record looks at one T cell receptor (beta chain) sequence and its context. This receptor's antigen is unknown. No base qualities exist here, and no much larger clone lies one base off it. The library came from the immunoSEQ multiplex PCR assay. The multiplex PCR relied on a mix of 60 forward primers for TCR Vbeta segments and 13 reverse primers for TCR Jbeta segments. Amplification of the CDR3 region of rearranged TCR beta genes was performed with a multiplex PCR assay on genomic DNA. On the Illumina HiSeq System, the amplified TCR beta libraries were sequenced as 87-base-pair reads. In the original analysis: In a later analysis, some 80 million unique TCR beta chains were counted across the 500 to 850 repertoires, and roughly 11 million of these chains were shared by at least two donors. Raw reads were error-corrected and collapsed into unique sequences with a nearest-neighbor algorithm that merged closely related sequences to remove PCR and sequencing errors. V, D and J gene segments were assigned by aligning CDR3 sequences to IMGT reference sequences. Each retained sequence needed at least a six-nucleotide match to both a V gene segment and a J gene segment. A rearrangement counted as productive if the CDR3 had no stop codons and remained in frame with V and J, and every other rearrangement counted as non-productive. CDR3 was defined by IMGT convention, running from the second conserved V-encoded cysteine to the conserved J-encoded phenylalanine. In an earlier analysis of 550 to 650 of the donors, sequences lacking an unambiguous match to a single V gene segment were excluded. An earlier analysis of a few hundred of the donors called V segments functional above 56.7% productive rearrangements and segregating when the between-donor standard deviation exceeded 5%. A statistical classification framework was developed to diagnose cytomegalovirus status using the catalog of TCR beta chain sequences. In a later analysis, V and J genes were assigned by comparing TCR nucleotide sequences against IMGT/GENE-DB human TR gene sequences. The TCRdist pipeline was used in a later analysis to assign CDR3 sequences and most-parsimonious VDJ recombination scenarios. In a later analysis, each TCR beta chain was defined by its CDR3 amino acid sequence together with its V-gene family, and reads lacking a unique V-gene family were excluded. As a way to deal with suspected cross-contamination and a sequencing artifact, a later analysis dropped over 550 nucleotide sequences that were highly shared and had low generation probability. For each public chain, a later analysis derived a clonal expansion index from normalized ranks of inferred template counts within each repertoire. In a later analysis, generation probabilities were computed with a VDJ recombination model fitted to out-of-frame rearrangements, and the resulting probabilities were checked against IGoR. A later analysis scored TCR-TCR, TCR-HLA and TCR-CMV co-occurrence with hypergeometric tests, applying a repertoire-size bias correction to TCR pairs. To estimate false discovery rates, a later analysis permuted the HLA or CMV assignments 20 times. In a later analysis, co-occurring TCRs were grouped with DBSCAN, and TCRdist sequence similarity was added when clustering was performed within HLA-allele-positive subsets. Repertoires with fewer than 30,000 or more than 120,000 public chains, plus five repertoires with anomalous nucleotide sharing, were excluded from co-occurrence clustering. Drawn from immuneACCESS, this table holds only the in-frame rearrangements with V and J called that TCRdb kept. Clones are partly lost; checked studies trace under half to an unresolved V gene and leave the rest unexplained. V, J and clone size reflect that table, while D and trimming were determined from the DNA. Within this sample are over 150,000 clones, with roughly two thirds of them counted one time only. The top ten clones comprise under 3.5% of the sample.

The cohort comprised some 700 healthy bone marrow donors. At the time of sampling, all cohort members were nominally healthy, though unrecorded immune exposures were likely present. The donor tested CMV seronegative and was one of the 352 seronegative cohort members. Each donor provided a peripheral blood sample, and peripheral blood mononuclear cells were used for TCR beta sequencing. Genomic DNA extraction from the blood cell samples was performed with the Qiagen DNeasy Blood Extraction Kit. The data originate from a study of cytomegalovirus exposure and HLA in healthy donors (TCRdb year 2017). About the full investigation: An earlier analysis of several hundred of the donors reported about 260 Gb of sequence data and some 110 million unique TCR beta sequences obtained from approximately 180 million T cells. Around 300 gigabases of sequencing data and tens of millions of unique TCR sequences were included in an early release covering several hundred HLA-typed donors. Of the roughly 400 genotyped donors, about 84% fell in the genetic ancestry cluster associated with self-reported Caucasian donors. The study aimed to test whether cataloging public T cell receptors could reveal signatures of past pathogen exposure. The study used immunosequencing to profile the T cell repertoires of 666 subjects and linked those repertoires to cytomegalovirus serostatus. Along with the approximately 670-subject first cohort, a separate validation cohort of over a hundred different subjects was used. High-throughput TCR immunosequencing, statistical association of individual TCRs with disease status, and machine learning were combined to predict cytomegalovirus infection status. A later analysis re-examined previously published TCR beta repertoires from about 700 donors and added high-resolution HLA genotyping to investigate patterns of TCR occurrence. Rather than drawing on any new phenotypic data, the later analysis identified candidate immune exposures from TCR beta sequences and the way those sequences occurred across donors. An earlier analysis of a few hundred of the donors applied high-throughput TCR beta sequencing to assess whether each TCR beta V gene segment acted as functional or pseudogenic. Donor age, sex, ethnicity and CMV serostatus were compiled alongside the repertoire data. Genome-wide SNP genotypes for about 65% of the 666 donors were used in a later genetic analysis, which treated that subset as a discovery cohort. All discovery cohort repertoires had been generated on a single sequencing platform. HLA typing included class I and class II loci at four-digit resolution. Typing coverage differed by locus: A, B, C, DRB1 and DQB1 were typed in about 620-640 donors, DQA1 in about 560, DPA1 in over 600, and DPB1 in 472. A handful of DR-DQ haplotypes were handled as single units for association and clustering because linkage in the cohort was strong. On average, roughly 250,000 unique TCR beta nucleotide sequences were sequenced per donor among about 400 genotyped donors of the cohort, with 15% to 20% of those sequences being non-productive.

On the study overall, not on this receptor specifically: The authors suggested that the approach could potentially be extended to other disease states and immunological phenotypes. Some 15 rarely observed V segments, including chromosome 9 orphons, were excluded from the earlier analysis of a few hundred of the donors because counts were too low. The study listed 150 to 200 TCR beta chains as associated with cytomegalovirus. Roughly uniform sequencing depth across donors was assumed in presence/absence analyses, although this assumption may not hold. A few of the identified cytomegalovirus-associated TCR beta chains were confirmed in vitro to be specific for cytomegalovirus antigens. Strong co-occurrence of HLA alleles, especially DR and DQ, made assigning TCR associations to individual alleles difficult. In a later analysis, HLA-associated TCR beta chains were found to be more clonally expanded and to have lower generation probabilities than equally common non-associated chains. A later analysis associated about 17,000 TCR beta sequences with specific HLA alleles at a false discovery rate of 0.05. Because HLA typing was unavailable for some donors at each locus, only the typed subset was used in association tests. A later analysis found that most CMV-associated TCR beta chains appeared HLA-restricted, with HLA associations seemingly driven largely by CMV exposure. In a later genetic analysis, fewer N-insertions in productive TCRs were reported among donors in an Asian-associated ancestry cluster than the roughly 710-donor mean. In both the original and validation cohorts, the classifier was reported to diagnose cytomegalovirus status with high specificity and sensitivity. Most TCR sequences were observed very rarely across donors, whereas some public TCRs were present in many individuals. Because the 87-base-pair reads could not distinguish some IMGT-functional V segments, including TRBV6-2 and TRBV6-3, those segments were excluded. A further reported finding was that TCR beta sequences accurately predicted the HLA-A and HLA-B alleles for most subjects in the first cohort. In an earlier analysis of around 500 of the donors, most TCR beta V segments appeared in productive rearrangements about 87% or about 30% of the time, broadly matching IMGT annotations. The only immune exposure information available for the cohort was CMV serostatus. A later genetic analysis associated a missense DCLRE1C variant with V-gene and J-gene trimming of TCR beta chains, and an independent cohort replicated the association. Linkage disequilibrium might explain the correlated functional status among segregating V segments, but an unknown experimental factor could not be ruled out. A cluster of highly shared sequence variants was judged likely to be a technical artifact of the sequencing pipeline. A later analysis reported that several top co-occurrence clusters appeared linked to parvovirus B19, influenza, CMV and Epstein-Barr virus. This cohort had only TCR beta chains sequenced, and the lack of alpha or paired-chain data limited which features could be detected. In a later analysis, TCR association rates were found to vary across HLA loci, with the most associated TCRs seen for DRB1 alleles and the fewest for HLA-C alleles.

V lost 4 bases and J lost 6 bases; the stretch between them is 13 bases long. The germline V gene provides CDR1 SGDLS and CDR2 YYNGEE. Inclusive of the bounding cysteine and phenylalanine, the CDR3 is 14 residues long. Solely the CDR3 DNA is kept, with 42 bases framed from the first base. This TCR was recovered from a woman in her twenties or thirties in good health and CMV-seronegative. The rearrangement combines TRBV9 with TRBJ2-2, with a weak D call of TRBD1 (6 bases match). The specimen was PBMCs. The encoded CDR3 is CASSITGYPGELFF. The bases read TGTGCCAGCAGCATCACAGGGTACCCCGGGGAGCTGTTTTTT. Full variable domain (CDR3 extended with the reference TRBV9 and TRBJ2-2 proteins): DSGVTQTPKHLITATGQRVTLRCSPRSGDLSVYWYQQSLDQGLQFLIQYYNGEERAKGNILERFSAQQFPDLHSELNLSSLELGDSALYFCASSITGYPGELFFGEGSRLTVL.